These T cell receptor beta chains were read from a single sample in a study of T-cell reconstitution after alpha-beta-depleted transplantation in children. TCRdb reprocessed the PCR reads via MiXCR and lists one record per CDR3 protein. The sample carries about 230,000 distinct CDR3 sequences, over 9.5% recorded once. The material sequenced was PBMCs from the stem cell graft donor, taken from the stem cell graft. The receptors stem from a human donor who donated a stem cell graft to a child with SCID. Both conserved end residues are part of each CDR3. Size is omitted from some rows. Given values are once, few, many or a class for expanded clones.

v_call,j_call,clone_size,cdr3_aa
TRBV11-3,TRBJ2-1,many,CASSQRLGLTLSSYNEQFF
TRBV2,TRBJ2-1,many,CASSAEIGLASGHEQFF
TRBV5-1,TRBJ2-3,many,CASSLALDRGDTQYF
TRBV6-1,TRBJ2-7,many,CASRTGTVRNEQYF
TRBV6-5,TRBJ1-4,many,CASSYLGTGREKLFF
TRBV6-2/TRBV6-3,TRBJ1-2,many,CASSDRGGYTF
TRBV10-3,TRBJ2-1,many,CAIRDYRSIEQFF
TRBV6-1,TRBJ1-1,many,CASTVLQGASAEAFF
TRBV4-1,TRBJ2-7,many,CASSLRGPGYEQYF
TRBV5-1,TRBJ2-7,many,CASSVRTSGGASYEQYF
TRBV7-2,TRBJ2-2,many,CASSLGPYTGELFF
TRBV29-1,TRBJ2-3,many,CSVEASMTDTQYF
TRBV7-2,TRBJ2-2,many,CASSLESARGAGELFF
TRBV20-1,TRBJ2-1,NA,CSASPSGGYNEQFF
TRBV15,TRBJ2-2,many,CAASRGKAGELFF
TRBV18,TRBJ1-5,many,CASSHATVSNQPQHF